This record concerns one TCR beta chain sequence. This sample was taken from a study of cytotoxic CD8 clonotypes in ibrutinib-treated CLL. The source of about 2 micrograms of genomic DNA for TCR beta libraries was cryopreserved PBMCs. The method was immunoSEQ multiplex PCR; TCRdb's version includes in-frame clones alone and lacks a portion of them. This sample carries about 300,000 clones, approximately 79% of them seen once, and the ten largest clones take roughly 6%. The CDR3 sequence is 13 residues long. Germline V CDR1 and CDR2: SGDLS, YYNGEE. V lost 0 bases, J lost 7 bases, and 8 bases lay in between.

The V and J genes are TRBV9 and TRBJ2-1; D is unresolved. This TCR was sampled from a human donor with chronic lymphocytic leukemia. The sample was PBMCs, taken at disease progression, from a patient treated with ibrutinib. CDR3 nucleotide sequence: TGTGCCAGCAGCGTAGGGGCGGATAATGAGCAGTTCTTC. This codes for CASSVGADNEQFF.